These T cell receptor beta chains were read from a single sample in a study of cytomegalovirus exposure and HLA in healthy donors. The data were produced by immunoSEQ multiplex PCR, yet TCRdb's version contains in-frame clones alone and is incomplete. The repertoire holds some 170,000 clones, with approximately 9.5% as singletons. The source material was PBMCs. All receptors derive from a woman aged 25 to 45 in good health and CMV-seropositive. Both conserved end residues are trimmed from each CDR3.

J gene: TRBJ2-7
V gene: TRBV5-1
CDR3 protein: ASSLDQVSYEQY

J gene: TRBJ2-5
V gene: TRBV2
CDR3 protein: ASSGLAGGQETQY

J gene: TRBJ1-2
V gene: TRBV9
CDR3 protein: ASSVVAGYYGYT

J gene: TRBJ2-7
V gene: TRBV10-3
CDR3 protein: ATALGGSSYEQY

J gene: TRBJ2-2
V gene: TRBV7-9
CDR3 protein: ASSLARILQGPGELF

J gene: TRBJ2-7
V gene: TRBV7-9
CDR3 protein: ASSPPWGRERDEQY

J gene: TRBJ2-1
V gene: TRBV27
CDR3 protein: ASSLRPLTRGWGEQF

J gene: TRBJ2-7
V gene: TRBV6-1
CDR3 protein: ASSEAVGGTYEQY

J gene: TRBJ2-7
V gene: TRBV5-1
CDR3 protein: ASSLDGGTYEQY

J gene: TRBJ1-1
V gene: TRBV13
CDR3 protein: ASSSDSTNTEAF

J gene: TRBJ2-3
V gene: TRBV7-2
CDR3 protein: ASSLKGGPITDTQY

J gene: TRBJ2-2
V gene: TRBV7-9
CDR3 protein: ASSFPGQGIGELF

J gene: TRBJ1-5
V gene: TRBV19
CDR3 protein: ASSIIGGAGQPQH

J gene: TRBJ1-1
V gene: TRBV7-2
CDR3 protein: ASSLVWVGLNTEAF

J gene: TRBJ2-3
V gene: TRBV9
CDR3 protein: ASSAGLADSTDTQY

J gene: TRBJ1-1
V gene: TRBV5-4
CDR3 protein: ASSLAGGTVVVAF

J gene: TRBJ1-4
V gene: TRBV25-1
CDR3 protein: ASRPRVANEKLF

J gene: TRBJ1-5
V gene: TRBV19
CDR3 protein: ASSMVLYSNQPQH

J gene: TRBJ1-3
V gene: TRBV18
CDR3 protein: ASSAGVAGNTIY

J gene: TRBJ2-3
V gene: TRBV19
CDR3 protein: ASTTGTSGSYTQY

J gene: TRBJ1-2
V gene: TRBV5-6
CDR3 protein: ASSLTDRGPYGYT

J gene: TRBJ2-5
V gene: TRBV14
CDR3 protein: ASSQELLLGLVRETQY

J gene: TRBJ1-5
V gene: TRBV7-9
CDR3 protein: ASSRTGLLGNQPQH

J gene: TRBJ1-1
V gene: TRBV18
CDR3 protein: ASSPGDRKNTEAF

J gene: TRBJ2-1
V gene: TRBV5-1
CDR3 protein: ASSLIRGRSYNEQF

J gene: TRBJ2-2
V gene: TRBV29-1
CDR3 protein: SVGSSGRGTGELF

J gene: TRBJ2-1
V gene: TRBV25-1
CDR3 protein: ASSGSRTGGNEQF

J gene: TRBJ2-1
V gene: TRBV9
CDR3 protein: ASSRRGLGEGSSYNEQF

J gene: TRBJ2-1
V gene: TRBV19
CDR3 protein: ASSMRVSSSYNEQF

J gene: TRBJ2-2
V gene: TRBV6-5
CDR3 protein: ASNTANTGELF

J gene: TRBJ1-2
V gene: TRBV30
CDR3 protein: AWESTGTGDYGYT

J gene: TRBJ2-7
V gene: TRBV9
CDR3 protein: ASSVDLAGSYEQY

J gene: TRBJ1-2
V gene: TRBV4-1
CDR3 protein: ASSQGGRGRGLDNYGYT

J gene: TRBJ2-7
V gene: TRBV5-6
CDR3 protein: ASSAGLAGEQPVEQY

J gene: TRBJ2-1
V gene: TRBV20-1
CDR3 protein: SAGAGDEQF

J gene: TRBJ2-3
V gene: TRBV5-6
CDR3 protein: ASSRSFTTSATDTQY

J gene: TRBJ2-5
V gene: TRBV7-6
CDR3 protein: ASSLGTYAGRQETQY

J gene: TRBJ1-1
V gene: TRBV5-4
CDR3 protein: ASSSPGQGEVGTEAF

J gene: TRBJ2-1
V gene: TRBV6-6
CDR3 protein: ASSYRRAVGHEQF

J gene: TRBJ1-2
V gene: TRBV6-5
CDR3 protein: ASSGQGSYGYT

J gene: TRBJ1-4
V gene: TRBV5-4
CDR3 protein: ASSWEGWQTNEKLF

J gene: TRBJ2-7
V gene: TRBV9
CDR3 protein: ASSPTFVPGEQY

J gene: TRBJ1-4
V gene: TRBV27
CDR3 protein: ASTSGQAREKLF

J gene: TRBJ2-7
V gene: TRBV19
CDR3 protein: ASSIGSGSSYEQY

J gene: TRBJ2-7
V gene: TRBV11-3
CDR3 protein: ASSSPIGSSYEQY

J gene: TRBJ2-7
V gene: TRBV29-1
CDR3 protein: SVSQGSAYEQY

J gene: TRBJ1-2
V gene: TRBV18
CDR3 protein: ASSQGAALYGYT

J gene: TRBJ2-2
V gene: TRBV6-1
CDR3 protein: ASSLNPVGTGELF

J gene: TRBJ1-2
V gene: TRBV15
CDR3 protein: ATSWTTGTGQYGYT

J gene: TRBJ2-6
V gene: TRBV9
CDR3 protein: ASSVAGRGANVLT

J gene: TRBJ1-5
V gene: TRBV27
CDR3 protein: ASSLGQGWNQPQH

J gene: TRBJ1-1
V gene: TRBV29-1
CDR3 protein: SVDSEGTEAF

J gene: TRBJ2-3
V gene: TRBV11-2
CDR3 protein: ASSLGMGGGSSTDTQY

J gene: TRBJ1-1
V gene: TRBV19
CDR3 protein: ASSKRFEGDTEAF

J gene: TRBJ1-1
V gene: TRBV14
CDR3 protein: ASSPGTDNTEAF